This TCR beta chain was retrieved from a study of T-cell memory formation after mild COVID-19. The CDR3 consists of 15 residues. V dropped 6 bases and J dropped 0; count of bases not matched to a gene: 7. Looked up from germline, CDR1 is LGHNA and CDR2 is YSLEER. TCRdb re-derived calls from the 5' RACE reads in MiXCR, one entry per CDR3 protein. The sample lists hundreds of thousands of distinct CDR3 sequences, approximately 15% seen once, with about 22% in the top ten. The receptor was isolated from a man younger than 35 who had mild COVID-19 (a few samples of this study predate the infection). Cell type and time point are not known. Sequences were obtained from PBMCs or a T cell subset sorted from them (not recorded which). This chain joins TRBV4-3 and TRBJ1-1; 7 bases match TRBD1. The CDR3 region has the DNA TGCGCCAGCAGTTTGACAGGGACGATGAACACTGAAGCTTTCTTT. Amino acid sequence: CASSLTGTMNTEAFF.